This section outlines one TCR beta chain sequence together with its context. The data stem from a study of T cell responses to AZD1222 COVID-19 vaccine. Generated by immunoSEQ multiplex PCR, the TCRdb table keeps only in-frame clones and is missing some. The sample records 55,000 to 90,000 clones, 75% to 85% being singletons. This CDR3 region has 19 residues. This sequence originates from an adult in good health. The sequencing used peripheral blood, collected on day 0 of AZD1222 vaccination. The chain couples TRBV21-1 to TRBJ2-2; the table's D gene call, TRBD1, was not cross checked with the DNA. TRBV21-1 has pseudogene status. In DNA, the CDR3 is TGTGCCAGCAGCAAAGAGGGATCGGCAGGGGGGCCGAACACCGGGGAGCTGTTTTTT. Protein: CASSKEGSAGGPNTGELFF.